This is a list of T cell receptor beta chains from one sample in a study of radiation and T cells in renal cell carcinoma. The protocol was immunoSEQ multiplex PCR, while the TCRdb copy is restricted to in-frame clones and leaves out a portion. The data hold roughly 160,000 clones, with roughly nine tenths observed a single time. The material sequenced was blood, taken from a patient whose treatment included radiotherapy and nephrectomy. All receptors derive from a woman aged 45-65 years with renal cell carcinoma. Both conserved end residues are part of each CDR3. D genes are given only for firm matches. The listing skips clone size in some rows; elsewhere it reads once, few, many or a size class.

V gene	J gene	D gene	clone size	CDR3 length	CDR3 DNA	CDR3 protein
TRBV5-4	TRBJ2-4	TRBD2	-	16	TGTGCCAGCAGCGGGACTAGCGGGGGCTCCAAAAACATTCAGTACTTC	CASSGTSGGSKNIQYF
TRBV19	TRBJ1-6	-	-	12	TGTGCCAGTAGCATCCGGGACGCACCCCTCCACTTT	CASSIRDAPLHF
TRBV25-1	TRBJ2-3	-	-	13	TGTGCCAGCAGTTTTCAGGGCACAGATACGCAGTATTTT	CASSFQGTDTQYF
TRBV12-5	TRBJ1-2	TRBD1	-	13	TGTGCTAGTGCCCTACTCGGAGGGGGCGGCTACACCTTC	CASALLGGGGYTF
TRBV7-2	TRBJ2-1	TRBD2	once	15	TGTGCCAGCAGCTTATATACTAGCGGCTACAATGAGCAGTTCTTC	CASSLYTSGYNEQFF
TRBV30	TRBJ1-2	-	-	15	TGTGCCTGGACCTGGGGGGCCGGGGGAAACTATGGCTACACCTTC	CAWTWGAGGNYGYTF
TRBV5-6	TRBJ2-7	-	-	14	TGTGCCAGCGTTTACCGGGGCCCCAGGGACGAGCAGTACTTC	CASVYRGPRDEQYF
TRBV11-2	TRBJ2-3	TRBD1	-	15	TGTGCCAGCAGGACTCGGGACAGCTATACAGATACGCAGTATTTT	CASRTRDSYTDTQYF
TRBV28	TRBJ1-1	-	-	15	TGTGCCAGCAGTCCACCATCCAGCATGAACACTGAAGCTTTCTTT	CASSPPSSMNTEAFF
TRBV7-8	TRBJ2-1	TRBD2	-	15	TGTGCCAGCACCCACTATCCTAGCGGGGACAATGAGCAGTTCTTC	CASTHYPSGDNEQFF
TRBV29-1	TRBJ1-2	-	-	12	TGCAGCGTTGAATCTACTAACTATGGCTACACCTTC	CSVESTNYGYTF
TRBV14	TRBJ1-2	-	-	12	TGTGCCAGCAGCCACGGGTGGAGTGGCTACACCTTC	CASSHGWSGYTF
TRBV7-9	TRBJ2-7	-	-	15	TGTGCCAGCAGCTTAGCTCGGCAGGATCCCTACGAGCAGTACTTC	CASSLARQDPYEQYF
TRBV4-1	TRBJ2-1	-	once	14	TGCGCCAGCAGCCAACCCGGGCCGCCCAATGAGCAGTTCTTC	CASSQPGPPNEQFF
TRBV7-9	TRBJ1-1	TRBD1	once	13	TGTGCCAGCAGACCGGACAGGTCGAGTAAAGCTTTCTTT	CASRPDRSSKAFF
TRBV6-6	TRBJ2-2	-	-	13	TGTGCCAGCAGCTGGGATCACACCGGGGAGCTGTTTTTT	CASSWDHTGELFF
TRBV11-2	TRBJ2-1	-	few	16	TGTGCCAGCAGCCCAAACCGTGGGGGGCCGCACAATGAGCAGTTCTTC	CASSPNRGGPHNEQFF
TRBV5-1	TRBJ1-3	TRBD1	-	16	TGCGTCAGCAGCTTGGCAGGGACAGTCTCTGGAAACACCATATATTTT	CVSSLAGTVSGNTIYF